The 2 T cell receptor beta chains below all came from one sample that was sequenced in a study of blood T cell repertoires in COVID-19 (dated by TCRdb to the early 2020s). Receptor libraries were prepared by the immunoSEQ multiplex PCR assay. TCRdb's version of the immuneACCESS table is confined to in-frame rearrangements and falls short of the full clone set. An unresolved V gene accounts for under half of the shortfall where checked; the remainder is of unknown origin. The sample includes about 180,000 clones, with about 88% observed a single time. The ten largest clones represent about 1.9% of the sample. Material for sequencing was peripheral blood. The receptors shown here come from a young man who had recovered from COVID-19.

This rearrangement joins TRBV6-5 to TRBJ2-7; the D gene is possibly TRBD2 (6 bases). CDR1 is MNHEY, CDR2 SVGAGI, per germline. The CDR3 length is 15 residues. V was clipped by 6 bases and J by 1 base, with 16 bases between them. The CDR3 nucleotides read TGTGCCAGCAGGACCGGGACTGGAGTGTCCTACGAGCAGTACTTC. This encodes CASRTGTGVSYEQYF.

The gene calls are TRBV3-1 (or the pseudogene TRBV3-2) and TRBJ1-2; TRBD1 is a possible D gene (5 bases). Germline V gene lookup returns CDR1 LGHDT and CDR2 YNNKEL (reference sequence). The CDR3 has 15 amino acids. Trimming removed 1 base from V and 9 bases from J, with 18 bases in between. CDR3 protein: CASSQGDRLYGSYTF. For the CDR3, the DNA is TGTGCCAGCAGCCAAGGTGACAGACTCTATGGAAGCTACACCTTC.